This TCR beta chain is drawn from a study of cytotoxic CD8 clonotypes in ibrutinib-treated CLL. Study-wide background: Samples yielded averages of 200,000 to 300,000 productive templates and 90,000 to 95,000 productive rearrangements.

Notes on this clone: Its antigen remains unidentified. Compared with germline, one end of the junction differs, possibly owing to a read error.

Sequencing was performed with immunoSEQ multiplex PCR; in TCRdb, only in-frame clones are kept and a portion is missing. The table shows over 120,000 clones, with about 80% occurring only once. Study-wide results and limits: At baseline, clonality was higher than in age-matched healthy donors and correlated with CD8+ counts.

This CDR3 spans 13 amino acids. The germline CDR1 and CDR2 sequences are SSHAT and FNYEAQ (reference sequence). This TCR derives from a human donor with chronic lymphocytic leukemia. This specimen consisted of PBMCs, obtained after 12 months of ibrutinib treatment. This chain connects TRBV7-7 to TRBJ2-7; D perhaps matches TRBD2 (6 bases). The CDR3, as DNA: TGTGCTAGCAGCCAGACTAGATCCGACGAGCAGTACTTC. Translated: CASSQTRSDEQYF.